One T cell receptor beta chain is described in this entry. The junction does not match germline at one end; this may be a read error. The source of the sample is a study of blood T cell repertoires in COVID-19. In the study overall: There were acute and convalescent COVID-19 samples, and they came from the United States, Italy and Spain. The analysed material was cDNA or gDNA that came from T cells, B-cell-depleted T cells, or PBMCs.

Per the authors' pipeline: Estimated nucleated cell counts came from reference gene primer amplification. The protocol was immunoSEQ multiplex PCR, while the TCRdb copy is restricted to in-frame clones and leaves out a portion. V and J calls plus clone size are reproduced from that table; the DNA served to infer D and trimming. The table records approximately 350,000 clones, 75% to 90% of them present only once. While infection was still active, Seattle patients were enrolled and then followed longitudinally. The CDR3 extends over 12 amino acids. This receptor was identified in a woman aged 60 to 75 with COVID-19, enrolled during active disease. The chain recombines TRBV12-3 or TRBV12-4 with TRBJ2-7, with D possibly TRBD2 on 7 matching bases. The sequenced sample was peripheral blood. The CDR3 DNA follows: TGTGCCAGCAGTTTAGAAAGGGGGGGAATGGACTTC. It codes for CASSLERGGMDF.